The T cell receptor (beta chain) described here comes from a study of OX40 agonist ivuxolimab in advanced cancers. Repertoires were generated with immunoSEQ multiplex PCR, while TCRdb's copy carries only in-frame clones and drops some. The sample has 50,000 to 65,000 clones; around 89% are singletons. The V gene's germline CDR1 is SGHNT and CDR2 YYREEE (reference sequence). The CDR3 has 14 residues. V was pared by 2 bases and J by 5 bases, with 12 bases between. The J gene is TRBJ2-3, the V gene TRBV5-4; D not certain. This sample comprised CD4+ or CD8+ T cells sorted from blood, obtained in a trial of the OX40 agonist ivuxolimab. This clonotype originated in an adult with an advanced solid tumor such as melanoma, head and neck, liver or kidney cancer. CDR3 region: CASSLGALGDTQYF. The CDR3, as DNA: TGTGCCAGCAGCTTAGGCGCCTTGGGAGATACGCAGTATTTT. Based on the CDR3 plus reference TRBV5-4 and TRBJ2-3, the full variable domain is ETGVTQSPTHLIKTRGQQVTLRCSSQSGHNTVSWYQQALGQGPQFIFQYYREEENGRGNFPPRFSGLQFPNYSSELNVNALELDDSALYLCASSLGALGDTQYFGPGTRLTVL.